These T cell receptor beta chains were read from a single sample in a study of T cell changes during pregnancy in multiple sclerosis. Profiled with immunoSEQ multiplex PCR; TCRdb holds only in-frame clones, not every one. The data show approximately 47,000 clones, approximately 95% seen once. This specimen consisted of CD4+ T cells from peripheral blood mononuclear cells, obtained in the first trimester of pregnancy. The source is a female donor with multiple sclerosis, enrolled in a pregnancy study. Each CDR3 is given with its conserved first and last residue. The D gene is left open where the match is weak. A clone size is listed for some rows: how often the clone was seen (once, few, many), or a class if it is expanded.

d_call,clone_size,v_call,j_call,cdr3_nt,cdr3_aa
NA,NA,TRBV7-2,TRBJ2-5,TGTGCCAGCAGCTCCGCCTCGGGACATAAAGAGACCCAGTACTTC,CASSSASGHKETQYF
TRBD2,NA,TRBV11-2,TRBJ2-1,TGTGCCAGCAGCCCGATAGCGGGGGGCGGGTACAATGAGCAGTTCTTC,CASSPIAGGGYNEQFF
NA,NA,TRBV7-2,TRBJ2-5,TGTGCCAGCAGCTCTGACTACCAAGAGACCCAGTACTTC,CASSSDYQETQYF
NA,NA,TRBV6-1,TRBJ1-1,TGTGCCAGCACCACTTTAGTAGCGGGGACTGAAGCTTTCTTT,CASTTLVAGTEAFF
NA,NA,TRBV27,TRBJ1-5,TGTGCCAGCAGTTTACACATTAGCAATCAGCCCCAGCATTTT,CASSLHISNQPQHF
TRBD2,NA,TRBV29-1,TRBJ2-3,TGCAGCGTAGGACTAGGCACAGATACGCAGTATTTT,CSVGLGTDTQYF
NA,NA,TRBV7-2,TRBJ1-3,TGTGCCAGCAGTCCCCGGGACTCTGGAAACACCATATATTTT,CASSPRDSGNTIYF
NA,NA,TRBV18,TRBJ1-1,TGTGCCAGCTCATCAAGAGCGGTCAGAATGAACACTGAAGCTTTCTTT,CASSSRAVRMNTEAFF
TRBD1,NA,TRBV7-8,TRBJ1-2,TGTGCCAGCAGCTCATACCGGGACAGAGAAGGCTACACCTTC,CASSSYRDREGYTF
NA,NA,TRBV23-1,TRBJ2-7,TGCGCCAGCAGTCCCGACCGACAAGGGGAAGACTACGAGCAGTACTTC,CASSPDRQGEDYEQYF
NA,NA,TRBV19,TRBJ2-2,TGTGCCAGTAGCACAGGAGCGAACACCGGGGAGCTGTTTTTT,CASSTGANTGELFF
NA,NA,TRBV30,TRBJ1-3,TGTGCCTGGGAGGTTTACAGAAACACCATATATTTT,CAWEVYRNTIYF
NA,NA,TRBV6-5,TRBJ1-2,TGTGCCAGCAGTTACAACCAACCGACAGAGTATGGCTACACCTTC,CASSYNQPTEYGYTF
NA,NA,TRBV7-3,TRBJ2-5,TGTGCCAGCAGCTGGGGGCCGGGCACTGGGGAGACCCAGTACTTC,CASSWGPGTGETQYF
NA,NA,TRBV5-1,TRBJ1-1,TGCGCCAGCAGCAACCCGTCGGGGGGGAACACTGAAGCTTTCTTT,CASSNPSGGNTEAFF
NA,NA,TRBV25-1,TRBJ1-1,TGTGCCAGCAGTGAATTCCGGGGAGTGTTCTTT,CASSEFRGVFF
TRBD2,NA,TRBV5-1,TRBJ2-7,TGCGCCAGCAGCTTGCTAGCGGGGGGCGGCGGGGACGAGCAGTACTTC,CASSLLAGGGGDEQYF
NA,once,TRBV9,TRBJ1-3,TGTGCCAGCAGCGTAGGGGGGCCGGGAAACACCATATATTTT,CASSVGGPGNTIYF
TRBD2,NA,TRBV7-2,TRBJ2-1,TGTGCCAGCAGCACTAGCGGGGGGTCCTACAATGAGCAGTTCTTC,CASSTSGGSYNEQFF
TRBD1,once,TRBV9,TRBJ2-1,TGTGCCAGCAGCGTAGAGCCCCCGGGACAGATCTACAATGAGCAGTTCTTC,CASSVEPPGQIYNEQFF
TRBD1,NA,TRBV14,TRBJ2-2,TGTGCCAGCAGCCAAAACAGGGGGCGAGACACCGGGGAGCTGTTTTTT,CASSQNRGRDTGELFF
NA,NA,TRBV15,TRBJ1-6,TGTGCCACCAGAGGCCAGGGAAATTCACCCCTCCACTTT,CATRGQGNSPLHF
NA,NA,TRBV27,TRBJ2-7,TGTGCCAGCCGGCGGGGGCAGGGGACCTACGAGCAGTACTTC,CASRRGQGTYEQYF
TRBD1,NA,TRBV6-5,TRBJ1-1,TGTGCCAGCAGTCGCGGACAGGCGAACACTGAAGCTTTCTTT,CASSRGQANTEAFF
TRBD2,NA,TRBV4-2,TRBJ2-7,TGTGCCAGCAGCCATAGCGGGGGTTCTAGCTCCTACGAGCAGTACTTC,CASSHSGGSSSYEQYF
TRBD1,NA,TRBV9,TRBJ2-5,TGTGCCAGCAGCGTGACAGGGAGACCCCAAGAGACCCAGTACTTC,CASSVTGRPQETQYF
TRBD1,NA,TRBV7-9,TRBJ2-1,TGTGCCAGCAGCTTTCGAAAGGGACAGGGGTCTGGCAATGAGCAGTTCTTC,CASSFRKGQGSGNEQFF
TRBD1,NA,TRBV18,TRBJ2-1,TGTGCCAGCTCACCAGGGACAGTCAATGAGCAGTTCTTC,CASSPGTVNEQFF
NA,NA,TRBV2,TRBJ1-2,TGTGCCAGCAGTGGTCTGCGACTAGTCTATGGCTACACCTTC,CASSGLRLVYGYTF
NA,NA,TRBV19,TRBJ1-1,TGTGCCAGTACCCTAGGGGGGGCAGGGGCAGGGTGGGCTGAAGCTTTCTTT,CASTLGGAGAGWAEAFF
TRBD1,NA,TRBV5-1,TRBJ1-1,TGCGCCAGCAGCGTGGACAGGGTAGTGACTGAAGCTTTCTTT,CASSVDRVVTEAFF
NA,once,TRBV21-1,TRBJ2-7,TGTGCCAGCAGCATAGAGGGGGCGTCCTACGAGCAGTACTTC,CASSIEGASYEQYF
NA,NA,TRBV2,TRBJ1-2,TGTGCCAGCAGTGAGGGGAGCGGTGGCTACACCTTC,CASSEGSGGYTF
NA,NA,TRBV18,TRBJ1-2,TGTGCCAGCTCACCCCCAGTATGGGGGGTTAACACCTTC,CASSPPVWGVNTF
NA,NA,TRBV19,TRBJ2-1,TGTGCCAGTAGTATAGCGCTAGGGGTCAATGAGCAGTTCTTC,CASSIALGVNEQFF
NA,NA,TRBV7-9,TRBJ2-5,TGTGCCAGCAGACGCCGTGGGGGGCAAGAGACCCAGTACTTC,CASRRRGGQETQYF
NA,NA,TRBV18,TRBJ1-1,TGTGCCAGCTCACCACGGGCAGGGATGGGTGGTAACACTGAAGCTTTCTTT,CASSPRAGMGGNTEAFF
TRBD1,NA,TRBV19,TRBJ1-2,TGTGCCAGTAGTCCCCAGGGGGTTTCCCACCATGGCTACACCTTC,CASSPQGVSHHGYTF
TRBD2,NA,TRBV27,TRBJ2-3,TGTGCCAGCAGTTTTGGGGGGGGTAGCACAGATACGCAGTATTTT,CASSFGGGSTDTQYF
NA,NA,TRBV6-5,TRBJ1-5,TGTGCCAGCAGTTACTCTTCCGGGCCCCAGCATTTT,CASSYSSGPQHF
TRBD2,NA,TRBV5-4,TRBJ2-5,TGTGCCAGCAGCAATCGGAAGGTAGCGGGGGTAGAGACCCAGTACTTC,CASSNRKVAGVETQYF
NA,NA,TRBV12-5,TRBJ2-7,TGTGCTAGTGGTTCACCCGGGACAATACGATACGAGCAGTACTTC,CASGSPGTIRYEQYF
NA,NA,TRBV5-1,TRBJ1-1,TGCGCCAGCAGCTTGGACAGGGAAAACACTGAAGCTTTCTTT,CASSLDRENTEAFF
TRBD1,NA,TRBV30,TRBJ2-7,TGTGCCTGGGGCTGGGGACAGGGTCTAGTCGAGCAGTACTTC,CAWGWGQGLVEQYF
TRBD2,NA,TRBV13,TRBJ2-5,TGTGCCAGCAGCCGGGGTGGGCTAGCGGGGAAAGAGACCCAGTACTTC,CASSRGGLAGKETQYF
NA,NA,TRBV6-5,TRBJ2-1,TGTGCCAGCAGTTATAGGGGGTGGGGGTCGAATGAGCAGTTCTTC,CASSYRGWGSNEQFF
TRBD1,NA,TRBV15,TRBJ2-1,TGTGCCACCAGCAGAGCCACCCCGGGACAGGGTGTCGAGCAGTTCTTC,CATSRATPGQGVEQFF
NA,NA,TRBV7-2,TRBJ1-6,TGTGCCGGGAGGGGCAGCGGGAATAATTCACCCCTCCACTTT,CAGRGSGNNSPLHF
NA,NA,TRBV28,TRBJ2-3,TGTGCCAGCAGTTTATGGGGCGAGTTAGGTGGTACGCAGTATTTT,CASSLWGELGGTQYF
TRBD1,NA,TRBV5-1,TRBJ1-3,TGCGCCAGCAGCTTGAGGACAGGCTCTGGAAACACCATATATTTT,CASSLRTGSGNTIYF
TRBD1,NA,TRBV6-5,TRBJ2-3,TGTGCCAGCAGCCTAGGACAGGGGGCCTTCGATACGCAGTATTTT,CASSLGQGAFDTQYF
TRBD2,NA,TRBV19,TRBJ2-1,TGTGCCAGTAGTATCTGGGCGGGGGGGCCGGGATACTACAATGAGCAGTTCTTC,CASSIWAGGPGYYNEQFF
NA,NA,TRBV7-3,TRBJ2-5,TGTGCCAGCAGCCCAGGGCAGAGGGAGACCCAGTACTTC,CASSPGQRETQYF